The rows below give T cell receptor beta chains drawn from one sample of a study of spatial heterogeneity in lung cancer. TCRdb reprocessed the 5' RACE reads via MiXCR and lists one record per CDR3 protein. This sample yields 17,000 or so distinct CDR3 sequences, of which about 9% are seen a single time; 36% belongs to the top ten. Material: PBMCs, obtained at follow-up. Source of these receptors: a female donor with early-stage non-small cell lung cancer. The CDR3 runs from the conserved cysteine through the conserved F or W. The D gene is left open where the match is weak. A row's size may be missing; if present it is once, few, many or a size class.

>once|TRBV21-1|-|TRBJ2-1
TGTGCCAGTTTCGCGCCGATAGCTAGCTCCATCTACAATGAGCAGTTCTTC
CASFAPIASSIYNEQFF
>-|TRBV9|TRBD1|TRBJ2-4
TGTGTCAGCAGCCGGACAGGTGAAAACATTCAGTACTTC
CVSSRTGENIQYF
>-|TRBV6-1|-|TRBJ2-7
TGTGCCAGCAGTGGCGCAGGGGACGAGCAGTACTTC
CASSGAGDEQYF
>many|TRBV7-2|TRBD1|TRBJ1-5
TGTGCCAGCAGCGCCGGGACAGGACTTATCGAGCCCCAGCATTTT
CASSAGTGLIEPQHF
>-|TRBV23-1|-|TRBJ2-7
TGCGCCAGCAGTCAATCGGGGACAGCACCACGGGAGGACGAGCAGTACTTC
CASSQSGTAPREDEQYF
>many|TRBV23-1|TRBD1|TRBJ2-7
TGCGCCAGCAGTCATCGGTGCGACAGGGAAGGAGAACTGTACTTC
CASSHRCDREGELYF
>many|TRBV7-2|-|TRBJ2-5
TGTGCCAGCAGCTTAGTGCCTAGGATGTACCAAGAGACCCAGTACTTC
CASSLVPRMYQETQYF
>many|TRBV18|-|TRBJ1-6
TGTGCCAGCTCACCAGCAAATTCACAGACCAATTCACCCCTCCACTTT
CASSPANSQTNSPLHF
>many|TRBV7-2|TRBD1|TRBJ2-7
TGTGCCAGCAGCCGAGGGACAGGGGACGAGCAGTACTTC
CASSRGTGDEQYF
>few|TRBV2|-|TRBJ2-2
TGTGCCAGCAGTGAAGGTCACACCGGGGAGCTGTTTTTT
CASSEGHTGELFF
>-|TRBV7-9|TRBD1|TRBJ2-2
TGTGCCAGCAGCCTCGGGACAGGAATGAGCGGGGAGCTGTTTTTT
CASSLGTGMSGELFF
>few|TRBV29-1|TRBD2|TRBJ2-3
TGCAGCTCAACCGCGGGACTAGCGTACACAGATACGCAGTATTTT
CSSTAGLAYTDTQYF
>many|TRBV10-3|-|TRBJ2-1
TGTGCCATTTACGAGGAGGGCTCCTACAATGAGCAGTTCTTC
CAIYEEGSYNEQFF
>many|TRBV20-1|TRBD1|TRBJ1-5
TGCAGTGCTAGCCTCGTCCCGGGACAGGGCCAGCCCCAGCATTTT
CSASLVPGQGQPQHF
>-|TRBV7-9|TRBD2|TRBJ2-2
TGTGCCAGCAGCTCCCCAGTGGTAGCGGGGAACACCAAAGAGCTGTTTTTT
CASSSPVVAGNTKELFF
>few|TRBV24-1|-|TRBJ2-3
TGTGCCATTTCGGCGGCGGGGAGGATAACAGATACGCAGTATTTT
CAISAAGRITDTQYF
>-|TRBV7-2|-|TRBJ2-5
TGTGCCAGCAGCCCAACGAGGGAGACCCAGTACTTC
CASSPTRETQYF
>few|TRBV4-3|-|TRBJ2-3
TGCGCCAGCAGCCCGCAGGGGAGCACAGATACGCAGTATTTT
CASSPQGSTDTQYF
>many|TRBV30|-|TRBJ2-2
TGTGCCTGGAGTGCCAGGGACACCGGGGAGCTGTTTTTT
CAWSARDTGELFF
>many|TRBV7-2|-|TRBJ2-3
TGTGCCAGCAGCTTGGGGCGGGGCCGAGGAGATACGCAGTATTTT
CASSLGRGRGDTQYF
>many|TRBV20-1|TRBD2|TRBJ2-1
TGCAGTGCTCCCTCCCCGGGACTAGCGGGACAGTCAGGACAGTTCTTC
CSAPSPGLAGQSGQFF
>many|TRBV12-3/TRBV12-4|TRBD1|TRBJ1-1
TGTGCCAGCCTCGGACAGGGGGTATCTGAAGCTTTCTTT
CASLGQGVSEAFF
>many|TRBV7-2|-|TRBJ2-7
TGTGCCAGCAGCTTAGGCTCCCGGGGGCCCTACGAGCAGTACTTC
CASSLGSRGPYEQYF
>many|TRBV6-5|TRBD1|TRBJ2-1
TGTGCCACCTTAGAGACAGGGTCGGGGCACAATGAGCAGTTCTTC
CATLETGSGHNEQFF
>many|TRBV10-3|-|TRBJ2-2
TGTGCCATCAGTGTAAATCGCGGGGAGCTGTTTTTT
CAISVNRGELFF
>few|TRBV29-1|-|TRBJ2-3
TGCAGCTCAGTGGGTCAGGGTGGCGCAGATACGCAGTATTTT
CSSVGQGGADTQYF
>many|TRBV18|TRBD1|TRBJ1-5
TGTGCCAGCTCACCGGGACAGCAGCCCCAGCATTTT
CASSPGQQPQHF